This T cell receptor (beta chain) was obtained from a study of shared clonotypes between healthy human individuals. This table comes from immunoSEQ multiplex PCR, and its TCRdb copy is limited to in-frame clones, with some not included. The sample lists more than 2,000,000 clones, roughly 93% seen once, with roughly 0.36% in the top ten. Per the germline V gene, CDR1 is GTSNPN and CDR2 is SVGIG (reference sequence). The germline V and J ends were trimmed by 5 bases and 5 bases, with 19 bases remaining between them. This CDR3 has 15 residues. This clonotype originated in a man between 18 and 29 years old in good health. Some clones in this sample may be carry-over from other donors' samples. Specimen: naive CD4+ T cells from PBMCs. Subset in this sample: CD45RA+ positively selected. The genes are TRBV30 and TRBJ2-1; D possibly corresponds to TRBD2 (6 bases). The CDR3 spells CAWGAAGGANNEQFF. In DNA, the CDR3 is TGTGCCTGGGGGGCGGCCGGCGGGGCCAACAATGAGCAGTTCTTC.